The present entry profiles one TCR beta chain with its context. There are many counts of this clonotype. The target of this receptor is not known. No qualities accompany the bases; no much larger clone lies one base away. The instrument given in TCRdb is Illumina HiSeq 2500. Quantitative 5'-RACE with molecular barcodes was used to prepare TCR beta libraries. The paper's processing steps were these. A new computational method, built on a probabilistic model of VDJ rearrangement, was used to identify disease-linked TCR variants. Using fastp at Q25 and MiXCR, TCRdb reprocessed the public reads and kept productive beta chains. Each record represents a unique CDR3 protein, reported with the most common genes and DNA among its rows. The V and J calls come from TCRdb's annotation, not from the publication. This sample is represented by more than 400,000 distinct CDR3 sequences; approximately 5.3% of them were singletons. Approximately 3.5% of the sample goes to the ten largest clones.

V loses 5 bases of germline sequence and J loses 0 bases, and the interval between the two ends is 11 bases. CDR1 and CDR2 were assigned from the germline V gene (reference sequence) as MNHEY and SMNVEV. From the cysteine through the phenylalanine, the CDR3 covers 15 amino acids. CDR3 DNA only is kept here, 45 bases in frame from base 1. The sample originates from a study of CD8 T cells in ankylosing spondylitis (dated 2017 in TCRdb). Background on the whole study: The study set out to find disease-linked TCR variants by profiling T cell receptor beta repertoires in ankylosing spondylitis patients and healthy donors. The full study cohort comprised 25 or so ankylosing spondylitis patients and some 110 healthy donors. Peripheral blood was sampled, and synovial fluid was also collected from ankylosing spondylitis patients. Broad study findings and their caveats: Blood from ankylosing spondylitis patients appeared to be characterized by a TCR beta motif composed of under 10 highly homologous amino acid variants. The disease-linked clones were reported as significantly enriched in matched synovial fluid samples from ankylosing spondylitis patients. Some motif variants had previously been reported in the synovial fluid and blood of reactive arthritis patients, which suggests shared mechanisms of disease initiation. The disease-linked clones showed a CD8+ phenotype and occurred at relatively low frequencies in peripheral blood.

The chain couples TRBV27 to TRBJ1-5; confidence is insufficient to name the D gene. The TCR comes from a male donor with ankylosing spondylitis. Source material: blood, either unsorted or a sorted T cell fraction (not recorded which). The nucleotide sequence is TGTGCCAGCAGTCCGCGGAGATATAGCAATCAGCCCCAGCATTTT. Its translation reads: CASSPRRYSNQPQHF.